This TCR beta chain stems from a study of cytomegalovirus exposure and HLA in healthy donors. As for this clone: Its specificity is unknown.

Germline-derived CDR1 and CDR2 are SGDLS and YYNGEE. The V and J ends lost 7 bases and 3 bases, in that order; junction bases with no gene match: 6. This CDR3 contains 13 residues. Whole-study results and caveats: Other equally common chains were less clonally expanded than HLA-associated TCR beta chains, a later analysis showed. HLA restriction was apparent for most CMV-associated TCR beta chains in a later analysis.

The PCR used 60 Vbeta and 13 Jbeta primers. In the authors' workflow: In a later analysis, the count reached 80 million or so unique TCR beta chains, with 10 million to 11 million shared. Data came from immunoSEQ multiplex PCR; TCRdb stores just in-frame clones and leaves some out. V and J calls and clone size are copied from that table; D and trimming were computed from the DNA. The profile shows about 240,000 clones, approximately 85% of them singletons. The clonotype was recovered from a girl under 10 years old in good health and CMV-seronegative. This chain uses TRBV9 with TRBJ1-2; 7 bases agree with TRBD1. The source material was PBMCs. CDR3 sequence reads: CASATGTDYGYTF. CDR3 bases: TGTGCCAGCGCAACCGGGACAGACTATGGCTACACCTTC.